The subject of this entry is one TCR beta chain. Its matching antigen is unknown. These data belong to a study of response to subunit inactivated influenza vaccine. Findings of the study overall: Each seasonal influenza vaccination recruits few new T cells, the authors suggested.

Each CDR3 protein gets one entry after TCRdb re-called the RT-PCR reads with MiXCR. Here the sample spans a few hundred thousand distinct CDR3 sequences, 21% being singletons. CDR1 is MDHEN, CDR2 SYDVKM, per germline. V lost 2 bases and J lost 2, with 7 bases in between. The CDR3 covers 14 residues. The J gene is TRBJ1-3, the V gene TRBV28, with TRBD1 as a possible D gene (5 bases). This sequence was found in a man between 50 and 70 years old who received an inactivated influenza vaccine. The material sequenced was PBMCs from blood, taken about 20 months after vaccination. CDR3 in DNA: TGTGCCAGCAGTTTAGGGGGGGCTGGAAACACCATATATTTT. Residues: CASSLGGAGNTIYF.